The clone carrying this T cell receptor (beta chain) was detected many times. The antigen remains undetermined. 2 million PBMCs stored at -80 C were the source of the unsorted libraries. The output of every sequencing run, over 170 million TCR-beta sequences, came from 15-18 subjects. Using its own MiXCR run on the 5' RACE reads, TCRdb lists one record per CDR3 protein. The table shows about 46,000 distinct CDR3 sequences, with 4.5% occurring only once. This record belongs to a study of neurological immune-mediated disorders. The V gene's germline CDR1 is DFQATT and CDR2 SNEGSKA (reference sequence). V shed 4 bases and J 2 bases; nucleotides not matched to a gene: 5. The CDR3 loop spans 14 amino acids. The study's findings and limits: Multiple sclerosis patients had less TCR clonal expansion than even healthy controls, unlike HTLV-1-associated myelopathy. None of the CDR3 amino acid sequences of expanded clones were shared across subjects, and this suggested private repertoires in all groups.

Sequencing was carried out using PBMCs. The rearrangement joins TRBV20-1 to TRBJ2-1; 7 positions match TRBD2. The receptor was derived from a woman aged 55 to 70 with multiple sclerosis. The CDR3 DNA follows: TGCAGTGCTACCGGGGGGAAGACCTACAATGAGCAGTTCTTC. The encoded protein is CSATGGKTYNEQFF.